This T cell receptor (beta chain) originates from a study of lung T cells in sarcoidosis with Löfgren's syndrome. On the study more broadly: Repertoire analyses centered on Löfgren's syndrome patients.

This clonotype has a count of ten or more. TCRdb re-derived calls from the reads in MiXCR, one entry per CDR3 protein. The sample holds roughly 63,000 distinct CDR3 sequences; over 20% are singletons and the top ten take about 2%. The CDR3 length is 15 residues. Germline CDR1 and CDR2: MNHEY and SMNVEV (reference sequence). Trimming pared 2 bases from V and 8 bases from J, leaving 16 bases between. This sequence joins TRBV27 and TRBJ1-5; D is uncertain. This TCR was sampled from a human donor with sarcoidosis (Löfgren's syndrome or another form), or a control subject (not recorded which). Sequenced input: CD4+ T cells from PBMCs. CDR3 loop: CASSLKLGAAEPQHF. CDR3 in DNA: TGTGCCAGCAGTTTAAAATTGGGAGCTGCGGAGCCCCAGCATTTT.